This is a list of T cell receptor beta chains from one sample in a study of blood T cells in healthy people across ages. TCRdb passed the 5' RACE reads through MiXCR, listing each CDR3 protein once. This repertoire shows some 790,000 distinct CDR3 sequences, less than 35% found once; its top ten account for roughly 17%. The sample was blood. The receptors were sampled from a woman older than 75 in good health. CDR3s include the opening cysteine and the closing phenylalanine or tryptophan. A D gene is named only where the DNA matches it firmly. A row's size may be missing; if present it is once, few, many or a size class.

clone size,D gene,V gene,J gene,CDR3 protein,CDR3 DNA
many,-,TRBV7-9,TRBJ1-2,CASSLDYRSLNYGYTF,TGTGCCAGCAGCTTAGACTACAGATCCCTTAACTATGGCTACACCTTC
-,-,TRBV11-3,TRBJ2-2,CASSLDGSGQLNTGELFF,TGTGCCAGCAGCTTAGATGGGTCTGGACAGCTGAACACCGGGGAGCTGTTTTTT
-,-,TRBV2,TRBJ1-1,CASSGDRNTEAFF,TGTGCCAGCTCAGGGGACCGGAACACTGAAGCTTTCTTT
-,-,TRBV24-1,TRBJ2-5,CATSDGGQETQYF,TGTGCCACCAGTGATGGGGGCCAAGAGACCCAGTACTTC
many,-,TRBV6-5,TRBJ2-5,CAAPEFQETQYF,TGTGCCGCCCCAGAGTTTCAAGAGACCCAGTACTTC
-,TRBD1,TRBV5-5,TRBJ1-3,CASSLGGQGGNTIYF,TGTGCCAGCAGCTTGGGAGGACAGGGTGGAAACACCATATATTTT
many,TRBD2,TRBV9,TRBJ2-5,CASSGGTGGHRETQYF,TGTGCCAGCAGCGGGGGAACGGGGGGGCATCGAGAGACCCAGTACTTC
few,-,TRBV4-3,TRBJ1-1,CASSQGDGGRRGLSTEAFF,TGCGCCAGCAGCCAAGGAGACGGGGGGCGCCGAGGTCTTAGCACTGAAGCTTTCTTT
many,-,TRBV30,TRBJ2-4,CAWSVRGKTKNIQYF,TGTGCCTGGAGTGTACGGGGGAAGACCAAAAACATTCAGTACTTC
few,TRBD1,TRBV29-1,TRBJ1-6,CSVGQDYNSPLHF,TGCAGCGTCGGACAGGATTATAATTCACCCCTCCACTTT
many,-,TRBV12-3/TRBV12-4,TRBJ1-1,CATDGGSNTEAFF,TGTGCCACCGACGGGGGGAGTAACACTGAAGCTTTCTTT
-,TRBD1,TRBV4-2,TRBJ1-1,CASSQEQGEGTEAFF,TGTGCCAGCAGCCAGGAACAGGGGGAAGGAACTGAAGCTTTCTTT
many,-,TRBV5-1,TRBJ2-1,CASSLNDNEQFF,TGCGCCAGCAGCTTGAACGACAATGAGCAGTTCTTC
few,TRBD1,TRBV27,TRBJ1-1,CASSLQGTKNTEAFF,TGTGCCAGCAGTCTACAGGGGACAAAGAACACTGAAGCTTTCTTT
many,-,TRBV29-1,TRBJ1-2,CSVGGTSYGYTF,TGCAGCGTTGGAGGGACCAGCTATGGCTACACCTTC
many,TRBD1,TRBV12-3/TRBV12-4,TRBJ1-2,CASSTTGGARIDTF,TGTGCCAGCAGTACCACAGGGGGCGCAAGAATTGACACCTTC
-,TRBD2,TRBV20-1,TRBJ2-3,CSADPGLAGGLRTQYF,TGCAGTGCTGATCCGGGACTAGCGGGGGGGCTTCGGACGCAGTATTTT
many,TRBD2,TRBV24-1,TRBJ2-1,CATSAASGGVYNEQFF,TGTGCCACCAGTGCGGCTAGCGGGGGGGTGTACAATGAGCAGTTCTTC
few,TRBD1,TRBV7-2,TRBJ2-2,CASSFRTGGGELFF,TGTGCCAGCAGCTTCCGAACAGGGGGCGGGGAGCTGTTTTTT
many,-,TRBV13,TRBJ1-2,CASSLELQGYTF,TGTGCCAGCAGCTTAGAACTCCAGGGCTACACCTTC
once,-,TRBV12-3/TRBV12-4,TRBJ2-3,CASRAQGVRADTQYF,TGTGCCAGCAGGGCCCAGGGAGTGAGAGCAGATACGCAGTATTTT
-,TRBD1,TRBV5-6,TRBJ1-1,CASSPKGRGRTGEAFF,TGTGCCAGCAGCCCGAAGGGGAGGGGGCGGACAGGTGAAGCTTTCTTT
once,-,TRBV7-9,TRBJ2-5,CASSLGDFKETQYF,TGTGCCAGCAGCTTAGGCGATTTCAAAGAGACCCAGTACTTC
many,-,TRBV12-3/TRBV12-4,TRBJ2-5,CASSLAVLATIQETQYF,TGTGCCAGCAGTTTAGCGGTTCTAGCGACCATTCAAGAGACCCAGTACTTC
-,TRBD1,TRBV7-9,TRBJ2-5,CASSLEGTGKQETQYF,TGTGCCAGCAGCTTAGAGGGGACAGGCAAGCAAGAGACCCAGTACTTC
-,TRBD1,TRBV7-2,TRBJ2-7,CASSSIPGTGAYEQYF,TGTGCCAGCAGCTCTATTCCGGGGACAGGGGCTTACGAGCAGTACTTC
few,-,TRBV5-5,TRBJ2-5,CASNLVGGGAAETQYF,TGTGCCAGCAACTTGGTCGGCGGAGGGGCCGCAGAGACCCAGTACTTC
-,-,TRBV7-2,TRBJ2-3,CASSLAGDGTITDTQYF,TGTGCCAGCAGCTTAGCAGGTGACGGGACGATCACAGATACGCAGTATTTT
many,-,TRBV6-1,TRBJ2-7,CASNGQPPYEQYF,TGTGCCAGCAACGGACAGCCTCCCTACGAGCAGTACTTC
-,-,TRBV5-1,TRBJ2-2,CASSLTTRGNTGELFF,TGCGCCAGCAGTTTGACCACGAGGGGCAACACCGGGGAGCTGTTTTTT
-,-,TRBV24-1,TRBJ1-5,CATSDSGEQPQHF,TGTGCCACCAGTGATTCTGGGGAACAGCCCCAGCATTTT
once,TRBD2,TRBV5-1,TRBJ2-5,CASSRRTSGTQETQYF,TGCGCCAGCAGCCGTCGGACTAGCGGGACCCAAGAGACCCAGTACTTC
-,TRBD1,TRBV11-2,TRBJ2-7,CASSHGQGANEQYF,TGTGCCAGCAGCCATGGACAGGGGGCGAACGAGCAGTACTTC
many,-,TRBV9,TRBJ1-6,CASSVEGTNNSPLHF,TGTGCCAGCAGCGTAGAAGGGACTAATAATTCACCCCTCCACTTT
-,TRBD1,TRBV10-3,TRBJ1-6,CAISVGDRYNSPLHF,TGTGCCATCAGTGTAGGGGACAGATATAATTCACCCCTCCACTTT
-,-,TRBV12-3/TRBV12-4,TRBJ2-3,CASSFGLSTDAEYF,TGTGCCAGCAGTTTTGGACTGAGCACAGATGCGGAGTATTTT
few,TRBD1,TRBV6-1,TRBJ1-5,CASTAQGAIIPNQPQHF,TGTGCCAGCACTGCCCAGGGGGCCATAATCCCAAATCAGCCCCAGCATTTT
-,-,TRBV7-2,TRBJ1-1,CASSWNREYTEAFF,TGTGCCAGCAGCTGGAACAGGGAGTACACTGAAGCTTTCTTT
many,-,TRBV4-3,TRBJ2-3,CASSQDPLGLEGGGHTQYF,TGCGCCAGCAGCCAAGATCCCCTAGGACTAGAGGGGGGTGGACATACGCAGTATTTT
many,TRBD1,TRBV28,TRBJ2-7,CASSPGQVYHEQYF,TGTGCCAGCAGTCCGGGACAGGTTTACCACGAGCAGTACTTC
-,-,TRBV29-1,TRBJ2-2,CSSRKRGAAGELFF,TGCAGCTCCCGAAAAAGGGGCGCAGCCGGGGAGCTGTTTTTT
-,TRBD1,TRBV7-2,TRBJ2-1,CASSLDRVVNEQFF,TGTGCCAGCAGCCTGGACAGGGTGGTCAATGAGCAGTTCTTC
-,TRBD2,TRBV20-1,TRBJ2-5,CSAPHYGTSSGGTQYF,TGCAGTGCTCCTCACTACGGTACTAGCAGCGGGGGAACCCAGTACTTC
-,-,TRBV6-2/TRBV6-3,TRBJ1-2,CASSNNGGYGYTF,TGTGCCAGCAGCAATAACGGGGGCTATGGCTACACCTTC
-,TRBD1,TRBV19,TRBJ1-2,CASNPDQGAYGYTF,TGTGCCAGTAACCCTGATCAGGGGGCATATGGCTACACCTTC
-,TRBD1,TRBV7-2,TRBJ2-7,CASGLYRDRGNEQYF,TGTGCCAGCGGATTGTACCGGGACAGGGGGAATGAGCAGTACTTC
-,TRBD2,TRBV12-3/TRBV12-4,TRBJ2-5,CASSLSGGVTNEQYF,TGTGCCAGCAGTCTGAGCGGGGGGGTTACCAATGAGCAGTACTTC
many,TRBD2,TRBV20-1,TRBJ2-7,CSARKLAASYEQYF,TGCAGTGCTAGGAAGCTAGCGGCTTCCTACGAGCAGTACTTC
many,-,TRBV7-2,TRBJ2-7,CASRHPGDEQYF,TGTGCCAGCAGACATCCGGGGGACGAGCAGTACTTC
-,TRBD2,TRBV28,TRBJ2-7,CASSLYSTSGRWYEQYF,TGTGCCAGCAGTTTATATTCGACTAGCGGGAGATGGTACGAGCAGTACTTC
-,-,TRBV6-5,TRBJ2-7,CASSPLQGSIYNEQYF,TGTGCTAGCAGCCCCCTGCAGGGTTCCATCTACAATGAGCAGTACTTC